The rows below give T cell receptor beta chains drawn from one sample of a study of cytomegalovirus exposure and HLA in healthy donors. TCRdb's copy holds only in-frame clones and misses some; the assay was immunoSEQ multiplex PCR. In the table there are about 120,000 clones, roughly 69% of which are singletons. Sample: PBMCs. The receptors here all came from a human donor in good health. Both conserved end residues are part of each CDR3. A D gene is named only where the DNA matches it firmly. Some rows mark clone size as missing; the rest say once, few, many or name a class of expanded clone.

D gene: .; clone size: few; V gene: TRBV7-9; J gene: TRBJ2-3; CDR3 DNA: TGTGCCAGCAGTCCTAGGCGGGGACTGTCAGATACGCAGTATTTT; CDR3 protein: CASSPRRGLSDTQYF
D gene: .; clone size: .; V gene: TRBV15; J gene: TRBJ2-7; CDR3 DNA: TGTGCCACCAGCAGAGATCAGGGTAGGGGCTACGAGCAGTACTTC; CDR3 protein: CATSRDQGRGYEQYF
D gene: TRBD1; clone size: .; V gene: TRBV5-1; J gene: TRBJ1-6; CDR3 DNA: TGCGCCAGCAGCTTGGAACAGGGGGATTCACCCCTCCACTTT; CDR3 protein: CASSLEQGDSPLHF
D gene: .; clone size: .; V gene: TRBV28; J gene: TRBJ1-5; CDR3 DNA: TGTGCCAGCACGGGGAATAGCAATCAGCCCCAGCATTTT; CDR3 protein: CASTGNSNQPQHF
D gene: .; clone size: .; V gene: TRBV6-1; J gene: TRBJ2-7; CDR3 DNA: TGTGCCAGCAGTGAAGCATCGTCCTACGAGCAGTACTTC; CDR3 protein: CASSEASSYEQYF
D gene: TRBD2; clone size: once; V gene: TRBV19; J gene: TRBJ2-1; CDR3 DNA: TGTGCCAGTGGGAAGGCGACTAGCGGGAGGAATGAGCAGTTCTTC; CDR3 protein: CASGKATSGRNEQFF
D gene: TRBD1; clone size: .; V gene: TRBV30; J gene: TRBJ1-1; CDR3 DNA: TGTGCCTGGAGTGTAGGGGGGACAGGGAACACTGAAGCTTTCTTT; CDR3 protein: CAWSVGGTGNTEAFF
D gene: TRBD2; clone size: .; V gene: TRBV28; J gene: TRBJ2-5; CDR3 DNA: TGTGCCAGCAGTTTAAGCGGGGGGACGAGGACCCAGTACTTC; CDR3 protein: CASSLSGGTRTQYF
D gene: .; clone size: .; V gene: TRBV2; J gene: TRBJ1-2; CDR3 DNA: TGTGCCAGCAGTACCAGGACAGCTAACTATGGCTACACCTTC; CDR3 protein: CASSTRTANYGYTF
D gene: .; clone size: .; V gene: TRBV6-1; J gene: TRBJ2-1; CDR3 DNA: TGTGCCAGCAGTGTCCGGGTCCCATCTTACGGCAATGAGCAGTTCTTC; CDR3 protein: CASSVRVPSYGNEQFF
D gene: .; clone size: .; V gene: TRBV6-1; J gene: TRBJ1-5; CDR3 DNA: TGTGCCAGCGGGCCCGGCCCGGAGGTAGAGCCCCAGCATTTT; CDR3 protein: CASGPGPEVEPQHF
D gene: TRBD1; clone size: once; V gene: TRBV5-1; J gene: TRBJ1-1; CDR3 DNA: TGCGCCAGCAGCTTGAAGGGGACAGCTATGAACACTGAAGCTTTCTTT; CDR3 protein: CASSLKGTAMNTEAFF
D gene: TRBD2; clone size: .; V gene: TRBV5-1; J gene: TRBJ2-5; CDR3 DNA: TGCGCCAGCGACGGAGGGACTAGGGGTCAAGAGACCCAGTACTTC; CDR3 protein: CASDGGTRGQETQYF
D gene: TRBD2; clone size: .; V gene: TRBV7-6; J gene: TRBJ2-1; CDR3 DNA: TGTGCCAGCAGCAGTCGGACTAGCGGGAGTAGTGAGCAGTTCTTC; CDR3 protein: CASSSRTSGSSEQFF
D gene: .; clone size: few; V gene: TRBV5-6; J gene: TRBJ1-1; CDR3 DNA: TGTGCCAGCAGCTTGGCCGACTCCGCTAACACTGAAGCTTTCTTT; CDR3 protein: CASSLADSANTEAFF
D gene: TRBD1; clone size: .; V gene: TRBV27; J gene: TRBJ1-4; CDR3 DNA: TGTGCCAGCAGTTTGGGGGGCCAGGACAGGCTTGAAAAACTGTTTTTT; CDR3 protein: CASSLGGQDRLEKLFF
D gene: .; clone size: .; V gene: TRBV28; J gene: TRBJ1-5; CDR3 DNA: TGTGCCAGCAGTTTAGGGCGTAATCAGCCCCAGCATTTT; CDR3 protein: CASSLGRNQPQHF
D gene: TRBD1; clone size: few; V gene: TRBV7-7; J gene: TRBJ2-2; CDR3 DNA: TGTGCTAGCAGCTTAGACAGGGTCCGGGACACCGGGGAGCTGTTTTTT; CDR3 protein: CASSLDRVRDTGELFF
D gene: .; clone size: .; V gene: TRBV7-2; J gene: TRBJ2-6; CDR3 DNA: TGTGCCAGCAGCTTAGCACATAAGTCCTCTGGGGCCAACGTCCTGACTTTC; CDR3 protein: CASSLAHKSSGANVLTF
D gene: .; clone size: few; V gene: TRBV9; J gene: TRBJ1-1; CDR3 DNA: TGTGCCAGCAGCTCCGGCGGGGGTCCGGGTGACACTGAAGCTTTCTTT; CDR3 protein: CASSSGGGPGDTEAFF
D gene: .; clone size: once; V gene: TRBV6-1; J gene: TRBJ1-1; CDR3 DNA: TGTGCCAGCAGTGAAGTTCGAGGCACTGAAGCTTTCTTT; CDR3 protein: CASSEVRGTEAFF
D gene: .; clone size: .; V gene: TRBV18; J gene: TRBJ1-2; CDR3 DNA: TGTGCCAGCTCACCGGAGACCAGGGGTTTAAGCTATGGCTACACCTTC; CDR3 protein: CASSPETRGLSYGYTF
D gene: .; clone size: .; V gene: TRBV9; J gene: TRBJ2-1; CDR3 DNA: TGTGCCAGCAGCGTAGCGAGTGAGCAGTTCTTC; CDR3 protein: CASSVASEQFF
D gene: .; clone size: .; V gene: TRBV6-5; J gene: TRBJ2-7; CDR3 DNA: TGTGCCAGCACGCAAGCCCAGGGTGGGGAGCAGTACTTC; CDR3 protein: CASTQAQGGEQYF
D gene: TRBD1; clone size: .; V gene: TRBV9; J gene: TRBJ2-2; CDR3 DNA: TGTGCCAGCAGCGTAGTCCCCCGACAGGGGGGAGGCACCGGGGAGCTGTTTTTT; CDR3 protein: CASSVVPRQGGGTGELFF
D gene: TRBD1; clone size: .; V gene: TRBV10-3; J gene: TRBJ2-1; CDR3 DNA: TGTGCCATCAGCACAGGGGAATGGGAGCAGTTCTTC; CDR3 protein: CAISTGEWEQFF
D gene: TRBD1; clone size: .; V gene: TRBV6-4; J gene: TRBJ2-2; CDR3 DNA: TGTGCCAGCAGAGGGACAGGGACCGGGGAGCTGTTTTTT; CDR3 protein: CASRGTGTGELFF
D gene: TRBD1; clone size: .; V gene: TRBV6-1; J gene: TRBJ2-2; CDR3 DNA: TGTGCCAGCTCCATTGGGACAGGGGTGGCCGGGGAGCTGTTTTTT; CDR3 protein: CASSIGTGVAGELFF
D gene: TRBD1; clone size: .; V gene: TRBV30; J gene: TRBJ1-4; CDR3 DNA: TGTGCCTGGAGTCAACAGGGGACAATCAATGAAAAACTGTTTTTT; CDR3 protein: CAWSQQGTINEKLFF
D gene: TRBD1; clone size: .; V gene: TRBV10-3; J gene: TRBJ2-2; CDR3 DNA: TGTGCCATCAGCGCGACCGGCCCGGGACAGGTGAACACCGGGGAGCTGTTTTTT; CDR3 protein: CAISATGPGQVNTGELFF
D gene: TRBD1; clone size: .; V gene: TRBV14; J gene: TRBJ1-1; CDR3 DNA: TGTGCCAGCAGCCCAAGCCGACAGGGTCCCTCGGCTTTCTTT; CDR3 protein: CASSPSRQGPSAFF
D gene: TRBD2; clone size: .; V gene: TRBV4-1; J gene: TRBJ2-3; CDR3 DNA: TGCGCCAGCAGCCAAGCGCCCAGCGGGAGCCCAGATACGCAGTATTTT; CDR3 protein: CASSQAPSGSPDTQYF
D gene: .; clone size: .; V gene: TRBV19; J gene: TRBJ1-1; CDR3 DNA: TGTGCCAGTAGACGGACAGCGCCGAACACTGAAGCTTTCTTT; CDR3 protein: CASRRTAPNTEAFF